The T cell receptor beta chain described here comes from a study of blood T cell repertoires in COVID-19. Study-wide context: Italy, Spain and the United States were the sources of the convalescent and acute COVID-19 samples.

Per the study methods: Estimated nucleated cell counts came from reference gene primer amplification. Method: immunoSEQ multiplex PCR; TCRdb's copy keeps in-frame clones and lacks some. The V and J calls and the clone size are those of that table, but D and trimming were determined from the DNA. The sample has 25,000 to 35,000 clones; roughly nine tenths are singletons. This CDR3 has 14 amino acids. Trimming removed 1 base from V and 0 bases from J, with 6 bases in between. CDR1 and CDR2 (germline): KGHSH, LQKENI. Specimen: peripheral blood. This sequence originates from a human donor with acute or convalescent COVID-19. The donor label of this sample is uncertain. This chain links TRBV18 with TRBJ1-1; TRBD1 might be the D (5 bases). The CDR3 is CASSPRQMNTEAFF. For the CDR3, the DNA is TGTGCCAGCTCACCACGACAGATGAACACTGAAGCTTTCTTT.